This T cell receptor (beta chain) originates from a study of blood T cell repertoires in COVID-19. Study as a whole: The United States, Italy and Spain provided the acute and convalescent COVID-19 samples. PBMCs, B-cell-depleted T cells, or T cells were the source of the cDNA or gDNA that made up the material.

CDR1 is MNHNY and CDR2 is SVGAGI in the germline V gene (reference sequence). Trimming shortened V by 1 base and J by 1 base, and 7 bases separated the two germline ends. This CDR3 comprises 14 residues. In the original processing: Cell counts per sample came from amplifying reference gene primers. Clones were sequenced by immunoSEQ multiplex PCR, and TCRdb holds only the in-frame ones, with some missing. That table is the source of V, J and clone size, and D and trimming were worked out from the DNA. In the table there are around 130,000 clones, around nine tenths of which are singletons. Sequencing used peripheral blood. The chain employs TRBV6-6 and TRBJ1-1; D uncertain. The receptor was isolated from a woman in her forties or fifties with acute or convalescent COVID-19. The DNA of the CDR3 is TGTGCCAGCAGTTACTTGGGCGAGAACACTGAAGCTTTCTTT. Its translation is CASSYLGENTEAFF.